This TCR beta chain was documented in a study of primary melanoma T cells and metastatic recurrence (dated by TCRdb to the early 2020s). Describing the broader study: A total of around 210 primary melanomas made up the cohort, all of stage T2 to T4 and more than 1 mm thick. The sequencing-derived T-cell fraction was compared with histopathological grading of tumor-infiltrating lymphocytes. The study examined whether T-cell fraction and T-cell repertoire clonality in primary melanoma tumors predicted patient outcome. The T-cell fraction measured by TCR beta sequencing was weighed against progression-free survival, the clinical outcome chosen for the comparison.

Library prep was done by the immunoSEQ multiplex PCR assay. Primary melanoma tumor tissue was subjected to high-throughput sequencing of the T-cell receptor beta chain. Concerning the study's data processing: Among the repertoire analyses were the distribution of insertions and deletions and the sharing of TCRB CDR3 between samples. A gradient-boosted model ranked how well the T-cell fraction predicted outcome compared with histopathological variables. Not all clones reach the TCRdb copy of this immuneACCESS table, which keeps in-frame sequences only. Checked studies attribute under half of the gap to unresolved V genes and leave the rest unexplained. V, J and clone size are taken as reported in that table, and D and trimming were inferred from the DNA itself. The sample table contains 750 to 850 clones; only one count was recorded for under 85% of them. The top ten constitute roughly two fifths of the sample.

The patients had surgically resected primary melanoma that was considered potentially curable but at risk of metastatic recurrence. In this sample, this clone turned up a few times. Its antigen specificity is not known. The input lacks base qualities; no much larger clone sits a single base away. Overall study outcomes, separate from this receptor: Compared with adding any other histopathological variable to tumor thickness, adding T-cell fraction reportedly produced a bigger improvement in progression-free survival prediction. Tumor T-cell fraction was reported to predict progression-free survival independently of thickness, ulceration, mitotic rate and age. A T-cell fraction greater than 20% appeared to be protective whatever the ulceration status, mitotic rate or nodal disease. The authors presented an effective T-cell-mediated antitumor response in primary melanoma only as a suggestion and not as a demonstrated mechanism.

V and J lose 4 bases and 2 bases, and a span of 11 bases separates them. The CDR3 has 14 amino acids, counting the end cysteine and phenylalanine. CDR3 DNA is the only sequence kept; it has 42 bases, read in frame from the first base. CDR1 and CDR2, looked up from the germline V gene, are SGHNT and YENEEA. The sample was melanoma tumor tissue. The chain couples TRBV11-3 to TRBJ2-5, with a weak D call of TRBD2 (5 bases match). The receptor was isolated from a human donor with melanoma. The CDR3 protein is CASSWRTVQETQYF. The sequenced DNA is TGTGCCAGCAGCTGGCGGACTGTTCAAGAGACCCAGTACTTC.